Following are 14 T cell receptor beta chains from one sample sequenced in a study of CD8 T cells in Susac syndrome. Reverse transcription of roughly 0.45 to 1 ug RNA used random hexamers. TCRdb used MiXCR to reprocess the immunoSEQ multiplex PCR reads, holding one entry per CDR3 protein. The sample includes around 200,000 distinct CDR3 sequences, 85% to 95% of them seen just once. Sequencing was performed on CD4+ T cells from PBMCs. All receptors come from a human donor in good health.

This rearrangement joins TRBV15 to TRBJ2-7; D unresolved. CDR3 length: 16 residues. Deletions cut 3 bases from V and 2 bases from J, with 17 bases between. From germline, CDR1 is LNHNV and CDR2 YYDKDF (reference sequence). CDR3 protein: CATSRDFRLTTYEQYV. The CDR3 DNA reads as TGTGCCACCAGCAGGGATTTTCGGCTGACGACCTACGAGCAGTACGTC.

The chain combines TRBV20-1 with TRBJ1-5, with D perhaps matching TRBD1 (6 bases). Trimming removed 5 bases from V and 7 bases from J, with 18 bases in between. Germline V gene sequence: CDR1 DFQATT, CDR2 SNEGSKA (reference sequence). The CDR3 loop spans 14 amino acids. Here the CDR3 reads CSARKINRAQPQHF. The CDR3 region has the DNA TGCAGTGCTCGTAAAATAAACAGGGCGCAGCCCCAGCATTTT.

V is TRBV20-1 and J is TRBJ2-7; 8 bases fit TRBD2. The junction had 9 bases not matched to a gene; V was cut back by 5 bases and J by 3 bases. The CDR3 is 14 amino acids. Germline assignment: CDR1 DFQATT and CDR2 SNEGSKA (reference sequence). This CDR3 is CSAGSSGRGYEQYV. CDR3 bases: TGCAGTGCTGGGAGCAGCGGGAGAGGCTACGAGCAGTACGTC.

The chain couples TRBV7-2 to TRBJ2-5; TRBD2 matches at 11 bases. V lost 7 bases and J lost 2; bases outside the gene matches: 3. The CDR3 runs 14 residues. The germline V gene encodes CDR1 SGHTA and CDR2 FQGNSA. CDR3 DNA: TGTGCCAGCATTAGCGGGGGGGTGCAAGAGACCCAGTACTTC. Residues: CASISGGVQETQYF. The whole variable domain, remainder taken from reference TRBV7-2 and TRBJ2-5, is GAGVSQSPSNKVTEKGKDVELRCDPISGHTALYWYRQSLGQGLEFLIYFQGNSAPDKSGLPSDRFSAERTGGSVSTLTIQRTQQEDSAVYLCASISGGVQETQYFGPGTRLLVL.

This sequence joins TRBV5-4 and TRBJ1-1, with 7 bases identical to TRBD1. The CDR3 is made up of 18 amino acids. V was pared by 0 bases and J by 1 base, with 12 bases of the junction left unmatched. CDR1 is SGHNT, CDR2 YYREEE, per germline (reference sequence). The CDR3 here is CASSLASFKGATNTEAFF. CDR3 in DNA: TGTGCCAGCAGCTTGGCCTCCTTTAAGGGGGCGACGAACACTGAAGCTTTCTTT.

The chain carries TRBV5-1 and TRBJ1-2, with D unclear. Per germline, CDR1 SGHRS and CDR2 YFSETQ. V dropped 0 bases and J dropped 8 bases, with 14 bases sitting between them. CDR3 length equals 14 residues. Here the CDR3 DNA reads TGCGCCAGCAGCTTGGGCGCGGAAATCGGGGGCTACACCTTC. Translating it yields CASSLGAEIGGYTF.

This clonotype was observed a single time. This chain connects TRBV29-1 to TRBJ2-2; 14 nucleotides align to TRBD2. V lost 7 bases to trimming and J lost 7 bases; unmatched junction nucleotides: 5. This CDR3 spans 14 amino acids. Germline V gives CDR1 SQVTM, CDR2 ANQGSEA. The CDR3 DNA reads TGCAGCGCCGGACTAGCGGGAGGAGGCGGGGAGCTGTTTTTT. Its protein product is CSAGLAGGGGELFF.

The chain links TRBV12-3 or TRBV12-4 to TRBJ2-2; either TRBD1 or TRBD2 may supply D (5 bases each). Trimming pared 5 bases from V and 7 bases from J, leaving 14 bases between. The CDR3 is 14 amino acids. CDR3 in DNA: TGTGCCAGCAGTGTAGGCAGGGAGAACGGGGAGCTGTTTTTT. This gives the protein CASSVGRENGELFF.

The rearrangement links TRBV30 to TRBJ2-1; D possibly uses TRBD1 or TRBD2 (5 bases each). Germline V CDR1 and CDR2: GTSNPN, SVGIG (reference sequence). The V end was cut by 1 base, the J end by 0 bases, with 13 bases between. The length of the CDR3 is 16 residues. The CDR3 here is CAWSDKGTDSYNEQFF. The CDR3 nucleotides are TGTGCCTGGAGTGATAAAGGGACGGACTCCTACAATGAGCAGTTCTTC. The whole variable domain, filled in from reference TRBV30 and TRBJ2-1, reads SQTIHQWPATLVQPVGSPLSLECTVEGTSNPNLYWYRQAAGRGLQLLFYSVGIGQISSEVPQNLSASRPQDRQFILSSKKLLLSDSGFYLCAWSDKGTDSYNEQFFGPGTRLTVL.

This chain uses TRBV3-1 with TRBJ1-3; D is unresolved. The CDR3 totals 15 residues. Looked up from germline, CDR1 is LGHDT and CDR2 is YNNKEL (reference sequence). Trimming left V 0 bases short and J 4 bases short, with 10 bases between. The CDR3 bases are TGTGCCAGCAGCCAAGATTACGGGTCCGGAAACACCATATATTTT. Translated, it gives CASSQDYGSGNTIYF.

The V and J genes are TRBV20-1 and TRBJ2-3; TRBD1 aligns across 9 bases. The CDR3 loop spans 14 amino acids. After removal of 6 bases from V and 2 bases from J, the junction contained 6 bases not matched to a gene. The germline V gene encodes CDR1 DFQATT and CDR2 SNEGSKA (reference sequence). CDR3 DNA: TGCAGTGCCGGTGACAGGGGGGTCACAGATACGCAGTATTTT. Residues: CSAGDRGVTDTQYF.

CDR3 coding DNA: TGCGCCAGCAGCCACCCGACACAAACTCCTAGCACAGATACGCAGTATTTT. Translated: CASSHPTQTPSTDTQYF. The chain combines TRBV4-1 with TRBJ2-3; D ambiguous. The CDR3 loop spans 17 amino acids. Trimming stripped 3 bases from V and 0 bases from J, with 16 bases between. Germline CDR1 is MGHRA and CDR2 is YSYEKL.

The chain joins TRBV20-1 to TRBJ2-5; no clear D gene. The CDR3 contains 14 residues. Germline-derived CDR1 and CDR2 are DFQATT and SNEGSKA (reference sequence). Trimming stripped 5 bases from V and 2 bases from J, with 15 bases between. CDR3: CSAGLTPLQETQYF. In DNA form, the CDR3 reads TGCAGTGCTGGCCTGACACCGCTACAAGAGACCCAGTACTTC.

This clonotype was counted a single time. The CDR3 sequence is CASSRGTAGYTF. The CDR3 coding sequence is TGTGCCAGCAGTAGGGGGACAGCGGGCTACACCTTC. The gene calls are TRBV12-3 or TRBV12-4 and TRBJ1-2, with 7 bases identical to TRBD1. V shed 5 bases and J 8 bases; nucleotides not matched to a gene: 5. CDR3 length equals 12 residues.